This section outlines one TCR beta chain sequence together with its context. Measured with immunoSEQ multiplex PCR; TCRdb has only the in-frame clones, and not every one. Of 60,000 to 80,000 clones in the sample, more than 85% are singletons; the top ten hold around 4.5%. The data were taken from a study of technical replicates of blood from a handful of donors. CDR1 SNHLY and CDR2 FYNNEI come from the germline V gene. The CDR3 has 15 amino acids. With V trimmed by 6 bases and J by 2 bases, 9 bases remained unmatched. The sequence was collected from a human donor in good health. Some clones in this sample may be carry-over from other donors' samples. The chain uses TRBV2 and TRBJ2-5; 7 positions agree with TRBD1. The sample was PBMCs. Here the CDR3 DNA reads TGTGCCAGCAGCCCGACAGGGAACGTACAAGAGACCCAGTACTTC. It encodes CASSPTGNVQETQYF.